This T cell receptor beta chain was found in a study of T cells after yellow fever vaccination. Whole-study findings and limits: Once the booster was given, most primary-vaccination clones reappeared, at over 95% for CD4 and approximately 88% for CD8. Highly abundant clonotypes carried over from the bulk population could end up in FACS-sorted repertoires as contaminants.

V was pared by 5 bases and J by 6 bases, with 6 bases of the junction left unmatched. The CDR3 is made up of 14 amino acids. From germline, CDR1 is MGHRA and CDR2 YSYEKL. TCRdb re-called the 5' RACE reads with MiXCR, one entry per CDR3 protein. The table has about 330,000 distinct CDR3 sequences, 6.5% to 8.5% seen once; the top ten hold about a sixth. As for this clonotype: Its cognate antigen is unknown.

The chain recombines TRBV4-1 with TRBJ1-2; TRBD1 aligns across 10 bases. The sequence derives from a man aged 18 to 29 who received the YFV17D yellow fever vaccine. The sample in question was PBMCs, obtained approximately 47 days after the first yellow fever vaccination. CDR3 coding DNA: TGCGCCAGCAGCTCGACAGGGGGCGCGAATGGCTACACCTTC. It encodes CASSSTGGANGYTF.